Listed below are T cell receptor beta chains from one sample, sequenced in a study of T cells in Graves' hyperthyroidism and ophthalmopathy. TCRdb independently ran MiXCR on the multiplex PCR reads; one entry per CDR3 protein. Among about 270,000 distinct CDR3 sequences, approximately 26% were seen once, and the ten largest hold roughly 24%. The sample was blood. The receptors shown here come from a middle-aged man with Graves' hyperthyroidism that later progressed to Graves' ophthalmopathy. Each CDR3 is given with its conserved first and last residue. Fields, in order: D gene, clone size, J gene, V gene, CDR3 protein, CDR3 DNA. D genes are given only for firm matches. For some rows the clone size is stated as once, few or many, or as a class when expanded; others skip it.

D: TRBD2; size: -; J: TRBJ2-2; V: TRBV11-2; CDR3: CASSLEGTSGTGELFF; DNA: TGTGCCAGCAGCTTAGAGGGGACTAGCGGAACCGGGGAGCTGTTTTTT
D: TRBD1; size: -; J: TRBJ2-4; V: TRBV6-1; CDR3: CASSTGTGGHNIQYF; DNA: TGTGCCAGCAGTACCGGGACAGGGGGCCATAACATTCAGTACTTC
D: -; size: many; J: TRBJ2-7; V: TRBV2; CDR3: CASMLGGYGDEQYF; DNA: TGTGCCAGCATGCTAGGTGGATACGGGGACGAGCAGTACTTC
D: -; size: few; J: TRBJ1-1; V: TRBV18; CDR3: CASSPTVDSEAFF; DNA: TGTGCCAGCTCACCAACCGTCGACAGTGAAGCTTTCTTT
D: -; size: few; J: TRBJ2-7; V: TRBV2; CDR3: CASRGWGRNSYEQYF; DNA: TGTGCCAGCAGGGGGTGGGGACGGAACTCCTACGAGCAGTACTTC
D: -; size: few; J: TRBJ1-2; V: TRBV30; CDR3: CAWSPDMLIYTF; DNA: TGTGCCTGGAGTCCGGACATGCTTATATACACCTTC
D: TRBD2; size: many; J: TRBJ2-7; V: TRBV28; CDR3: CASSLVAGETYEQYF; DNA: TGTGCCAGCAGTTTAGTAGCGGGGGAAACCTACGAGCAGTACTTC
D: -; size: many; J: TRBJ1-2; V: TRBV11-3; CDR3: CASSLRTNYGYTF; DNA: TGTGCCAGCAGCTTAAGGACTAACTATGGCTACACCTTC
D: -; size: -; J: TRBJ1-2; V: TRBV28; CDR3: CASSLISTDYGYTF; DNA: TGTGCCAGCAGTTTAATATCCACGGACTATGGCTACACCTTC
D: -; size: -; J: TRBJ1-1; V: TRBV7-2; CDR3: CASSLARTMNTEAFF; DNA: TGTGCCAGCAGCTTAGCTCGAACCATGAACACTGAAGCTTTCTTT
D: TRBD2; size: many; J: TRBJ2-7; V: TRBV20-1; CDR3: CSARDPLMSGRNEQYF; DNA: TGCAGTGCTAGAGATCCCCTGATGAGCGGGAGAAACGAGCAGTACTTC
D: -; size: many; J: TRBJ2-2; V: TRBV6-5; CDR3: CATLPGTTNTGELFF; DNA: TGTGCCACCCTACCCGGGACGACGAACACCGGGGAGCTGTTTTTT
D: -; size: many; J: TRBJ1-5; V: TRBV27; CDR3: CASSFEGLNQPQHF; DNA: TGTGCCAGCAGTTTCGAGGGATTAAATCAGCCCCAGCATTTT
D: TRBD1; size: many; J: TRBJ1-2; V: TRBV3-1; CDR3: CASSRDRVGGYTF; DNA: TGTGCCAGCAGCCGCGACAGGGTAGGGGGCTACACCTTC
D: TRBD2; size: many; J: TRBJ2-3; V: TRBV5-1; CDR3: CASSTDLAGVTDTQYF; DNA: TGCGCCAGCAGCACCGACTTAGCGGGAGTCACAGATACGCAGTATTTT
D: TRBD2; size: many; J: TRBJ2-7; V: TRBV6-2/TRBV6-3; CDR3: CASSRRGTSGRSHLGEQYF; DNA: TGTGCCAGCAGTCGGCGAGGGACTAGCGGGAGATCTCACCTCGGCGAGCAGTACTTC
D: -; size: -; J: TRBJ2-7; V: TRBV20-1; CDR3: CSAHKGGGTNEQYF; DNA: TGCAGTGCTCACAAGGGAGGGGGGACTAACGAGCAGTACTTC
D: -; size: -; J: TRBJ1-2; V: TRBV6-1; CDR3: CASSEGLVGVYGYTF; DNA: TGTGCCAGCAGTGAAGGTTTAGTAGGAGTCTATGGCTACACCTTC
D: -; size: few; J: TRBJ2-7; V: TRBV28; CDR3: CASSPLAVVYEQYF; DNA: TGTGCCAGCAGTCCACTCGCGGTAGTCTACGAGCAGTACTTC
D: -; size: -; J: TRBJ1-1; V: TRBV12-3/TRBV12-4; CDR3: CASRAGGRTEAFF; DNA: TGTGCCAGCAGGGCGGGGGGCAGGACTGAAGCTTTCTTT
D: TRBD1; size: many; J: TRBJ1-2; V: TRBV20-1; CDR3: CSATLTGGGYTF; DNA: TGCAGTGCTACTCTGACAGGGGGTGGCTACACCTTC
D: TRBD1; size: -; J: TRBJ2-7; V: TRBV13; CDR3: CASSLETGGPCEQYF; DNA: TGTGCCAGCAGCTTGGAGACAGGGGGCCCCTGCGAGCAGTACTTC